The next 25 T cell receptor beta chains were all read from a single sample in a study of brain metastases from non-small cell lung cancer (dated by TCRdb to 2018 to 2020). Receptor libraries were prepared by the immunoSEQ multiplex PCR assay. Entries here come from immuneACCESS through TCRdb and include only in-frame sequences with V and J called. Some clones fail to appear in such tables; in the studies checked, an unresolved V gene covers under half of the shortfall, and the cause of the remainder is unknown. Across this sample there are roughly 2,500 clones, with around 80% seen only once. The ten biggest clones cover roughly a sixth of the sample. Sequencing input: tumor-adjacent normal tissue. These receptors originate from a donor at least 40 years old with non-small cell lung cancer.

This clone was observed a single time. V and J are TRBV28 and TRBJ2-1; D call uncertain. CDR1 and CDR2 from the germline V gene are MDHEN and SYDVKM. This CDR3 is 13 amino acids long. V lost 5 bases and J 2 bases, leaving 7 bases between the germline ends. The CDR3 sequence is CASSLRTYNEQFF. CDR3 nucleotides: TGTGCCAGCAGTCTCCGGACCTACAATGAGCAGTTCTTC.

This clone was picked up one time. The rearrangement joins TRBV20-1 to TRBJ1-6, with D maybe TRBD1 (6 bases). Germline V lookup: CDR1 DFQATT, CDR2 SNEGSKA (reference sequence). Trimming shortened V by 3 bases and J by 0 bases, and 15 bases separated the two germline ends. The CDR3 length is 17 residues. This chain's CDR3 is CSASMPGASSYNSPLHF. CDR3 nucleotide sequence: TGCAGTGCTAGTATGCCGGGGGCCAGCTCCTATAATTCACCCCTCCACTTT.

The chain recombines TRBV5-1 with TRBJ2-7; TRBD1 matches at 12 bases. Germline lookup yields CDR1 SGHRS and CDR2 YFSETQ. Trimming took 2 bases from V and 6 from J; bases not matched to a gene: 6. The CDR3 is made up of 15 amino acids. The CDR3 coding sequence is TGCGCCAGCAGCTTTCCGGGGACAGGGGGCCGCGAGCAGTACTTC. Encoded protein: CASSFPGTGGREQYF.

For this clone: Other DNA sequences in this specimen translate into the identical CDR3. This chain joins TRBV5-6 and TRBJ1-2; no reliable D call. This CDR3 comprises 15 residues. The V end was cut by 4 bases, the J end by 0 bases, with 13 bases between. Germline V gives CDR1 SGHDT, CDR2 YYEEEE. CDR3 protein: CASSPNSRTNYGYTF. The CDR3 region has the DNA TGTGCCAGCAGCCCCAACAGCAGAACTAACTATGGCTACACCTTC. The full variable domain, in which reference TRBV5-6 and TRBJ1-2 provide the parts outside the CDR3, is DAGVTQSPTHLIKTRGQQVTLRCSPKSGHDTVSWYQQALGQGPQFIFQYYEEEERQRGNFPDRFSGHQFPNYSSELNVNALLLGDSALYLCASSPNSRTNYGYTFGSGTRLTVV.

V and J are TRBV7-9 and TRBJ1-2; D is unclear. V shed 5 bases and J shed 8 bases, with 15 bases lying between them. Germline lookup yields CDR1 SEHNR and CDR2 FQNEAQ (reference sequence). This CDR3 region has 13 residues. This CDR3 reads CASSLNIIKGYTF. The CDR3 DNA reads TGTGCCAGCAGCCTAAACATTATTAAGGGCTACACCTTC.

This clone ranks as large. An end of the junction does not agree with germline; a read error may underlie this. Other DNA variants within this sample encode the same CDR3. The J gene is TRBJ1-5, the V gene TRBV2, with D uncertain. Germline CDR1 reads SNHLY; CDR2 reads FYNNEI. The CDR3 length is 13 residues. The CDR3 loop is CGSTFWAGQPQHF. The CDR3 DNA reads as TGTGGCAGCACTTTCTGGGCTGGCCAGCCCCAGCATTTT.

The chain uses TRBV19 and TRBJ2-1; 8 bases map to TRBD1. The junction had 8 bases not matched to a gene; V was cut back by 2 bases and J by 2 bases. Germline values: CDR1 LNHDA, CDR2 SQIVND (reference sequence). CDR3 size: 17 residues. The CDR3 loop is CASSITAGGKAYNEQFF. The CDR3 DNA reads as TGTGCCAGTAGTATAACCGCAGGGGGCAAAGCCTACAATGAGCAGTTCTTC.

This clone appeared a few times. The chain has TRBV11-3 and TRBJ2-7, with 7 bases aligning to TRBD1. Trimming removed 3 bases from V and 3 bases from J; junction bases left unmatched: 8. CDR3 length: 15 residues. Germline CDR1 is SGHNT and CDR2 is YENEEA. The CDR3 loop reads CASSLNSDRNYEQYF. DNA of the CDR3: TGTGCCAGCAGCTTGAATTCGGACAGGAACTACGAGCAGTACTTC.

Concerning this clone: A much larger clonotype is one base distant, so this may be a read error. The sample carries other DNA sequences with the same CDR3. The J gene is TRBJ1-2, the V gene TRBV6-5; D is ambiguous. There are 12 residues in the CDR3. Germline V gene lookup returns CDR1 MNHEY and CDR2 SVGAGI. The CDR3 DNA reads TGTGCCATCGTATCAGCGGGAGATGGTTACACCTTC. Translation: CAIVSAGDGYTF.

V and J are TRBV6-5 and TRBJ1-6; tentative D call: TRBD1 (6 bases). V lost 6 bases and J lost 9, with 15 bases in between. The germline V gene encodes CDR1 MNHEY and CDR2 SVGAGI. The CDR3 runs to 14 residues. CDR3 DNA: TGTGCCAGCAGACAGGGACTATCGGGTTCACCCCTCCACTTT. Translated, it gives CASRQGLSGSPLHF.

Here the CDR3 reads CASNQLATSTDTQYF. CDR3 in DNA: TGTGCCAGCAACCAGCTAGCAACTAGCACAGATACGCAGTATTTT. The rearrangement joins TRBV2 to TRBJ2-3; D may be TRBD2 (5 bases). The CDR3 loop spans 15 amino acids. The V end was cut by 7 bases, the J end by 0 bases, with 14 bases between. The germline V gene has CDR1 SNHLY and CDR2 FYNNEI.

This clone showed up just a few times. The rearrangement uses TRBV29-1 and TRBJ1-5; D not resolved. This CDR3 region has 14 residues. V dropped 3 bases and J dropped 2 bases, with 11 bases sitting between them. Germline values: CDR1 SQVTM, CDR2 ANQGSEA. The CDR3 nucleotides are TGCAGCGTTGACAGACGGGTTGGCAATCAGCCCCAGCATTTT. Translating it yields CSVDRRVGNQPQHF.

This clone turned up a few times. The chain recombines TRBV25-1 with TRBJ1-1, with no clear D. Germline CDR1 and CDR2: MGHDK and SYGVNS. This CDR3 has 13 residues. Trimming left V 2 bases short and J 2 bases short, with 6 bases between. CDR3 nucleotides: TGTGCCAGCAGTGAAGGCGAAAACACTGAAGCTTTCTTT. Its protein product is CASSEGENTEAFF.

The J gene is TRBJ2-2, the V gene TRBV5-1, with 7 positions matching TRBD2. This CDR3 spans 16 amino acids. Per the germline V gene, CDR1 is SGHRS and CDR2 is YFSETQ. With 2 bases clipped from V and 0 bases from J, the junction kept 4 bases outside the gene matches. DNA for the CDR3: TGCGCCAGCAGCTTAGGCCTAGCGGCGAACACCGGGGAGCTGTTTTTT. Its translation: CASSLGLAANTGELFF.

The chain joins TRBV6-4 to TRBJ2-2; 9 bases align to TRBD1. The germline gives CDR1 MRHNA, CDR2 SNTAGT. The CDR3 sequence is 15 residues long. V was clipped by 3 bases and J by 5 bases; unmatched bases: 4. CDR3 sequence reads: CASSEGQGETGELFF. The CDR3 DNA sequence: TGTGCCAGCAGTGAGGGACAGGGCGAGACCGGGGAGCTGTTTTTT.

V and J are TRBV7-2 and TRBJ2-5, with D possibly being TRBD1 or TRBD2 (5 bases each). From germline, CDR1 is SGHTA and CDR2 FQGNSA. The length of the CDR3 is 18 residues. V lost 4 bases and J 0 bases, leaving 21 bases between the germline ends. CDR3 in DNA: TGTGCCAGCAGCTCCCACATCAACGAGCGGACAAACCAAGAGACCCAGTACTTC. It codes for CASSSHINERTNQETQYF.

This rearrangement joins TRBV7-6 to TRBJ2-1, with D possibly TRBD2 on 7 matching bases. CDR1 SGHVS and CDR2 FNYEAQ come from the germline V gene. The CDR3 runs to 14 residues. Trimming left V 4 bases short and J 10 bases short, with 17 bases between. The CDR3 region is CASSSRGANLEQFF. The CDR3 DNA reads TGTGCCAGCAGCTCTCGGGGGGCCAACCTCGAGCAGTTCTTC.

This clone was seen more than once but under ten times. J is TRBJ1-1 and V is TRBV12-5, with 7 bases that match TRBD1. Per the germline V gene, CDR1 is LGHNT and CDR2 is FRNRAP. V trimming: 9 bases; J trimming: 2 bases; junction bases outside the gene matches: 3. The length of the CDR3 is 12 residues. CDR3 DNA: TGTGCTAGGGGACAGAGAAACACTGAAGCTTTCTTT. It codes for CARGQRNTEAFF.

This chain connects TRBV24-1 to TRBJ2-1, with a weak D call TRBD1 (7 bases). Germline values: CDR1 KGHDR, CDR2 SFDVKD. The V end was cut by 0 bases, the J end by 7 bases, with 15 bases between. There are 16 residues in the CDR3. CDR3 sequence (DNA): TGTGCCACCAGTGATTTGGGGTTCGCAGGGGGGAATGAGCAGTTCTTC. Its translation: CATSDLGFAGGNEQFF.

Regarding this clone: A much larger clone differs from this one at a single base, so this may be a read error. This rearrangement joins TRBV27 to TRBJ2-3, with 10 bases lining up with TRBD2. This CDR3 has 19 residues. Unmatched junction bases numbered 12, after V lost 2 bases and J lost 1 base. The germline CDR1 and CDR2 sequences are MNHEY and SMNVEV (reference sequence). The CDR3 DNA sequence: TGTGCCAGCAGTTTAATCGAACTAGCGGGGCCCCTTGGCACAGATACGCAGTATTTT. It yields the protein CASSLIELAGPLGTDTQYF.

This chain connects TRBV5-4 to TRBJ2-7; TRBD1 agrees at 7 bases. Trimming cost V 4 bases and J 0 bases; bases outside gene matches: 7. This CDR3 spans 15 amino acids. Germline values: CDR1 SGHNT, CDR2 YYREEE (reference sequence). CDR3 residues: CASSVGTAPSYEQYF. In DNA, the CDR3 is TGTGCCAGCAGCGTCGGGACAGCGCCCTCCTACGAGCAGTACTTC.

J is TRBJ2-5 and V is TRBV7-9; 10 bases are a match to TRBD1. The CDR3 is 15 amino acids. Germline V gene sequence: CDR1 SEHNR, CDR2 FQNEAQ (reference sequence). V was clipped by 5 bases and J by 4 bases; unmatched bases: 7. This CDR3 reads CASSRGTGELETQYF. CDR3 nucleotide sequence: TGTGCCAGCAGCCGGGGGACAGGGGAATTAGAGACCCAGTACTTC.

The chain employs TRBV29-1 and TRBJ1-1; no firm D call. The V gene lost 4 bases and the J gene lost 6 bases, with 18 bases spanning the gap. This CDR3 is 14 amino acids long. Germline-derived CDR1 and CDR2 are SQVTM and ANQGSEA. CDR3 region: CSVGNGRPGAEAFF. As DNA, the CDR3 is TGCAGCGTTGGAAATGGGCGCCCGGGCGCTGAAGCTTTCTTT.

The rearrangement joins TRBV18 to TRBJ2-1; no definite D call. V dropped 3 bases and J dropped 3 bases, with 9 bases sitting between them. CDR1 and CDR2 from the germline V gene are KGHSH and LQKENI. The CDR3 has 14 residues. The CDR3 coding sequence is TGTGCCAGCTCACCCTCTGGCAGCTACAATGAGCAGTTCTTC. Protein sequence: CASSPSGSYNEQFF.

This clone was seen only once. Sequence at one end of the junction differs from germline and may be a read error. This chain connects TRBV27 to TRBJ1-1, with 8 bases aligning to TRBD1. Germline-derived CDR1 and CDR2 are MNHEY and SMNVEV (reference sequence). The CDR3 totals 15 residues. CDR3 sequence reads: CANSLNARGLTEAFF. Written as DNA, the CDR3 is TGTGCCAACAGTTTAAATGCCAGGGGGCTGACTGAAGCTTTCTTT.